A selection of T cell receptor beta chains follows, all from one sample in a study of shared T cell receptors in the human thymus. The assay was immunoSEQ multiplex PCR, and TCRdb's table has in-frame clones only and misses some. Of hundreds of thousands of clones in the sample, around 87% were seen once. These data were also reused for a study on human thymus T cells.

Sequencing used thymocytes. The source is a boy under two years old with a congenital heart defect. Each CDR3 is given with its conserved first and last residue.

CDR3aa	j_gene	v_gene
CASNTGSMVYGYTF	TRBJ1-2	TRBV10-2
CATSTTDRGCTEAFF	TRBJ1-1	TRBV15
CASSPEGGTGLRPKFSYEQYF	TRBJ2-7	TRBV19
CASSALTGVTGELFF	TRBJ2-2	TRBV11-3
CAISAPQTGETYNEQFF	TRBJ2-1	TRBV10-3
CASSQGGAPYEQYF	TRBJ2-7	TRBV14
CATSRAGTGSYEQYF	NA	TRBV15
CASSWGDRGWGETQYF	TRBJ2-5	TRBV5-4
CASRRDRGSYEQYF	TRBJ2-7	TRBV10-3
CASSFHLSGEKIQYF	TRBJ2-4	TRBV5-8
CASSKTWRESPRDNEQFF	TRBJ2-1	TRBV7-8
CASSQNSAGGFYEQYF	TRBJ2-7	TRBV4-3
CASSQTSGRSSGELFF	TRBJ2-2	TRBV28
CASSLRTSGQYNEQFF	TRBJ2-1	TRBV7-9
CASSFCLSEKLFF	TRBJ1-4	TRBV13